The clone carrying this T cell receptor (beta chain) turned up a few times. TCRdb ran MiXCR on the 5' RACE reads and lists one entry per CDR3 protein. This table has 460,000 or so distinct CDR3 sequences, 12% to 15% appearing once. The record originates from a study of identical twins. Germline assignment: CDR1 ENHRY and CDR2 SYGVKD. Trimming took off 1 base at V and 4 bases at J, with 14 bases between the two ends. This CDR3 spans 15 amino acids. Separately, the same data were catalogued under a study of yellow fever vaccine responses in identical twins.

The source material was CD4+ T cells sorted from blood. V and J are TRBV10-3 and TRBJ2-7, with D maybe TRBD2 (5 bases). The sequence was obtained from a woman aged 18-29 years in good health. The CDR3 is CAISEFRGVRYEQYF. In nucleotides, the CDR3 is TGTGCCATCAGTGAGTTTCGGGGAGTTAGGTACGAGCAGTACTTC.